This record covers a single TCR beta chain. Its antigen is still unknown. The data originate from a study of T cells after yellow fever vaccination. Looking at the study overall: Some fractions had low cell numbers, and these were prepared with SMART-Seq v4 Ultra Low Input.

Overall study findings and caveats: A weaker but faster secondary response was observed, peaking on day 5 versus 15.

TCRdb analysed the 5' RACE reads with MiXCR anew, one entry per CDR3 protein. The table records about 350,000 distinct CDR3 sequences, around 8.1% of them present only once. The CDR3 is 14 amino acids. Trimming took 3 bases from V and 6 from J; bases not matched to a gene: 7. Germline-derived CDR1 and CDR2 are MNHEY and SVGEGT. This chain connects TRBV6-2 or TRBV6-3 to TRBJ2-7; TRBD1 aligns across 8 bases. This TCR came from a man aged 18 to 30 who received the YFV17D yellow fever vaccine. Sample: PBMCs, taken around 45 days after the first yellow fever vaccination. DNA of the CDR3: TGTGCCAGCAGTTATGGGAGGACAGGGAGCGAGCAGTACTTC. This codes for CASSYGRTGSEQYF.